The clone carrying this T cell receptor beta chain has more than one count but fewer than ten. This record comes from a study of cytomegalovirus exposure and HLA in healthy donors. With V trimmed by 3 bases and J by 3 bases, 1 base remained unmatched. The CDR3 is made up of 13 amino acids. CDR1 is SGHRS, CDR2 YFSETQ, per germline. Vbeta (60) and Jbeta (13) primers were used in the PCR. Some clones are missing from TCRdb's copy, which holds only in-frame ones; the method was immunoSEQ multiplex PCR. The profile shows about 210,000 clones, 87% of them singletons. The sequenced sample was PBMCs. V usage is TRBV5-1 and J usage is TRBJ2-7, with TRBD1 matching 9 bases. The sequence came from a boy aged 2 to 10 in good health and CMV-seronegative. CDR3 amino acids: CASSWGQGYEQYF. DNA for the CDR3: TGCGCCAGCAGCTGGGGACAGGGCTACGAGCAGTACTTC.